Following are 25 T cell receptor beta chains from one sample sequenced in a study of early T cells in non-severe SARS-CoV-2 infection. MiXCR was run by TCRdb on the 5' RACE reads, yielding one entry per CDR3 protein. The sample yields about 59,000 distinct CDR3 sequences, 13% seen once. The sequenced sample was whole blood, obtained at baseline. Receptors originate from an adult who was a healthcare worker with PCR-confirmed SARS-CoV-2 infection or an uninfected control (not recorded which).

The rearrangement uses TRBV4-2 and TRBJ2-3; TRBD2 is a possible D gene (6 bases). CDR1 is LGHNA and CDR2 is YNFKEQ in the germline V gene. The CDR3 runs 14 residues. The V and J ends lost 3 bases and 6 bases respectively, with 13 bases between them. The DNA of the CDR3 is TGTGCCAGCAGCCAGGCGGGAAGTCCCGATACGCAGTATTTT. Its protein product is CASSQAGSPDTQYF.

The chain uses TRBV7-3 and TRBJ2-6; 7 positions match TRBD1. V was clipped by 4 bases and J by 0 bases; unmatched bases: 6. The CDR3 has 17 residues. Per germline, CDR1 SGHTA and CDR2 FQGTGA. The CDR3 bases are TGTGCCAGCAGCTGGGGACAGACCGACTCTGGGGCCAACGTCCTGACTTTC. This sequence encodes CASSWGQTDSGANVLTF.

The V and J genes are TRBV21-1 and TRBJ2-3; TRBD2 reflects the table's D call only, with no check against the DNA. TRBV21-1 is deemed a pseudogene. The length of the CDR3 is 19 residues. The DNA of the CDR3 is TGTGCCAGCAGCAAAGCGATCTGGGCCAGCGGGGGGGCCGGGGATACGCAGTATTTT. Its protein product is CASSKAIWASGGAGDTQYF.

This chain connects TRBV20-1 to TRBJ1-2; unclear D gene. The CDR3 has 13 residues. The germline CDR1 and CDR2 sequences are DFQATT and SNEGSKA (reference sequence). Deletions cut 0 bases from V and 2 bases from J, with 7 bases between. The CDR3 is CSARESRNYGYTF. CDR3 nucleotide sequence: TGCAGTGCTAGAGAGAGCCGAAACTATGGCTACACCTTC.

CDR3 nucleotides: TGTGCCAGCAGTTCAGCTCCCAACTCCTACGAGCAGTACTTC. Translated, it gives CASSSAPNSYEQYF. The genes are TRBV12-3 or TRBV12-4 and TRBJ2-7; no clear D. V was trimmed by 4 bases and J by 0 bases, leaving 10 bases between them. This CDR3 has 14 amino acids.

The chain has TRBV12-3 or TRBV12-4 and TRBJ1-1; no clear D. This CDR3 region has 13 residues. Trimming left V 3 bases short and J 4 bases short, with 9 bases between. The CDR3 sequence: CASSFGKGTEAFF. As DNA, the CDR3 is TGTGCCAGCAGTTTTGGAAAGGGCACTGAAGCTTTCTTT.

V is TRBV5-1 and J is TRBJ1-1, with 7 positions matching TRBD1. Germline V gene data show CDR1 as SGHRS and CDR2 as YFSETQ. CDR3 size: 16 residues. V lost 4 bases and J lost 4; bases outside the gene matches: 13. Here the CDR3 reads CASSVGTSQGGTEAFF. The CDR3 region has the DNA TGCGCCAGCAGCGTCGGGACGTCCCAGGGGGGCACTGAAGCTTTCTTT.

This clonotype was counted at least ten times. The genes are TRBV20-1 and TRBJ2-1; D unclear. Germline V gene data show CDR1 as DFQATT and CDR2 as SNEGSKA (reference sequence). V was shortened by 3 bases and J by 12 bases, with 12 bases between the two germline ends. The CDR3 spans 11 residues. CDR3 coding DNA: TGCAGTGCTAGGACCCCGGGTCCGCAGTTCTTC. Translating it yields CSARTPGPQFF.

This clonotype was observed a few times. CDR3 nucleotide sequence: TGTGCCAGCAGTGCAGGGGCCCTATCCCACTATGCTGGCTACACCTTC. It codes for CASSAGALSHYAGYTF. The chain carries TRBV25-1 and TRBJ1-2, with D perhaps TRBD1 (6 bases). Germline CDR1 is MGHDK and CDR2 is SYGVNS. Between the trimmed V and J ends, which lost 4 bases and 7 bases, there was a span of 22 bases. The CDR3 contains 16 residues.

This clonotype was detected ten times or more. For the CDR3, the DNA is TGCAGTGCTAGAGGTGAGGGTCTAGGATACGAGCAGTACTTC. Protein product: CSARGEGLGYEQYF. V usage is TRBV20-1 and J usage is TRBJ2-7, with D maybe TRBD2 (5 bases). V was trimmed by 1 base and J by 4 bases, leaving 14 bases between them. In germline, CDR1 is DFQATT, CDR2 SNEGSKA (reference sequence). The CDR3 consists of 14 residues.

A few counts support this clonotype. The V call is TRBV29-1, the J call TRBJ2-2; TRBD2 matches at 7 bases. Trimming at V came to 5 bases and at J to 7 bases, leaving 4 bases not matched to a gene. The CDR3 is made up of 12 amino acids. Germline values: CDR1 SQVTM, CDR2 ANQGSEA. The CDR3 region is CSVPWTSGELFF. The DNA of the CDR3 is TGCAGCGTTCCTTGGACTAGCGGGGAGCTGTTTTTT.

This clonotype showed up just a few times. J is TRBJ2-7 and V is TRBV7-9; maybe TRBD1 (5 bases). Germline V lookup: CDR1 SEHNR, CDR2 FQNEAQ (reference sequence). The V end was cut by 0 bases, the J end by 0 bases, with 9 bases between. CDR3 length equals 15 residues. In DNA form, the CDR3 reads TGTGCCAGCAGCTTAGCGCGAGACAGCTCCTACGAGCAGTACTTC. It translates to CASSLARDSSYEQYF.

The chain has TRBV29-1 and TRBJ1-2; possible D gene TRBD1, 5 bases. Germline values: CDR1 SQVTM, CDR2 ANQGSEA. V lost 4 bases to trimming and J lost 5 bases, with 11 bases between them. CDR3 length: 12 residues. CDR3: CSVVTGTYGYTF. In DNA form, the CDR3 reads TGCAGCGTTGTCACCGGGACTTATGGCTACACCTTC.

There are many counts of this clonotype. The chain carries TRBV7-9 and TRBJ2-1; the match to TRBD2 covers 8 bases. V shed 3 bases and J 14 bases; nucleotides not matched to a gene: 21. Germline-derived CDR1 and CDR2 are SEHNR and FQNEAQ (reference sequence). This CDR3 has 17 amino acids. The CDR3 DNA reads TGTGCCAGCAGCTTCGGACTCGGGGGGGCAGAGGCAAGTGGCGAGTTCTTC. Translated: CASSFGLGGAEASGEFF.

V gene TRBV20-1 combines with J gene TRBJ2-4, with D perhaps matching TRBD2 (6 bases). Germline CDR1 is DFQATT and CDR2 is SNEGSKA (reference sequence). The CDR3 covers 14 residues. V was cut by 6 bases and J by 0 bases, with 12 bases left in between. The CDR3 spells CSASSGLAKNIQYF. The CDR3 DNA sequence: TGCAGTGCCAGTAGCGGATTAGCCAAAAACATTCAGTACTTC.

In the case of this clonotype: Germline and junction disagree at one end, which may indicate a read error. The CDR3 loop is CASSEGETQYF. In DNA, the CDR3 is TGTGCCAGCAGCGAAGGAGAGACCCAGTACTTC. The gene calls are TRBV6-1 and TRBJ2-5, with D uncertain. The length of the CDR3 is 11 residues. Germline V CDR1 and CDR2: MNHNS, SASEGT.

The chain couples TRBV29-1 to TRBJ1-2, with a weak D call TRBD1 (5 bases). This CDR3 contains 14 residues. V lost 4 bases to trimming and J lost 4 bases, with 16 bases between them. The germline V gene encodes CDR1 SQVTM and CDR2 ANQGSEA. The CDR3 here is CSVVGGQGVYGYTF. In DNA form, the CDR3 reads TGCAGCGTTGTTGGAGGGCAGGGAGTCTATGGCTACACCTTC.

This clonotype was counted a few times. This chain uses TRBV6-2 or TRBV6-3 with TRBJ1-2; D uncertain. Germline loops: CDR1 MNHEY, CDR2 SVGEGT. The length of the CDR3 is 15 residues. V lost 0 bases and J 0 bases, leaving 8 bases between the germline ends. The CDR3 region has the DNA TGTGCCAGCAGTTACTCGTGGATATCTAACTATGGCTACACCTTC. Amino acid sequence: CASSYSWISNYGYTF.

This clonotype was seen only a few times. This chain's CDR3 is CASSHRDRPGELFF. The DNA of the CDR3 is TGTGCCAGCAGCCATAGGGACAGGCCCGGGGAGCTGTTTTTT. This chain connects TRBV5-4 to TRBJ2-2, with TRBD1 matching 8 bases. The germline V gene has CDR1 SGHNT and CDR2 YYREEE (reference sequence). Germline trimming cut 4 bases from V and 6 bases from J; bases unmatched to any gene: 5. CDR3 length equals 14 residues. The full variable domain, in which reference TRBV5-4 and TRBJ2-2 provide the parts outside the CDR3, is ETGVTQSPTHLIKTRGQQVTLRCSSQSGHNTVSWYQQALGQGPQFIFQYYREEENGRGNFPPRFSGLQFPNYSSELNVNALELDDSALYLCASSHRDRPGELFFGEGSRLTVL.

This clonotype was counted between two and nine times. This sequence joins TRBV27 and TRBJ1-1; 9 nucleotides line up with TRBD1. Looked up from germline, CDR1 is MNHEY and CDR2 is SMNVEV (reference sequence). V lost 4 bases to trimming and J lost 8 bases; unmatched junction nucleotides: 8. This CDR3 region has 14 residues. In DNA, the CDR3 is TGTGCCAGCAGTTCTATGATCACAGGGGGCGAAGCTTTCTTT. Its protein is CASSSMITGGEAFF.

This chain links TRBV12-3 or TRBV12-4 with TRBJ1-6; D may be TRBD1 (6 bases). The CDR3 has 13 residues. The V end lost 8 bases, the J end lost 8 bases, and 13 bases lay between the germline ends. The CDR3 region has the DNA TGTGCCAGCGCCCCCCAGGGGTATTCACCCCTCCACTTT. Translation gives CASAPQGYSPLHF.

This clonotype was counted between two and nine times. The rearrangement uses TRBV5-5 and TRBJ1-5; no firm D call. Germline V lookup: CDR1 SGHKS, CDR2 YYEKEE (reference sequence). The CDR3 covers 15 residues. The V gene lost 1 base and the J gene lost 8 bases, with 16 bases spanning the gap. The CDR3 reads CASSLPGSPMEPQHF. CDR3 DNA: TGTGCCAGCAGCTTGCCCGGCAGCCCCATGGAGCCCCAGCATTTT.

This clonotype was detected only a few times. V is TRBV4-1 and J is TRBJ2-7; a weak D match, TRBD1 (5 bases). Germline V gene lookup returns CDR1 MGHRA and CDR2 YSYEKL. The CDR3 totals 16 residues. Trimming shortened V by 1 base and J by 9 bases, and 22 bases separated the two germline ends. The DNA for the CDR3 is TGCGCCAGCAGCCAAGTTATAACAGGCAGTCTGAAGGTGCAGTACTTC. This gives the protein CASSQVITGSLKVQYF.

This chain links TRBV5-5 with TRBJ2-7, with TRBD2 matching over 8 bases. From germline, CDR1 is SGHKS and CDR2 YYEKEE (reference sequence). This CDR3 region has 15 residues. J gave up 3 bases and V 1 base, and 6 bases lay outside the gene matches. CDR3 bases: TGTGCCAGCAGCTTGTTTACTAGCGGATTCTACGAGCAGTACTTC. Translating gives CASSLFTSGFYEQYF.

Comment on this clonotype: Compared with germline, one end of the junction differs, possibly owing to a read error. V usage is TRBV7-7 and J usage is TRBJ1-1; weak D call: TRBD1 (5 bases). This CDR3 has 11 residues. CDR1 and CDR2 (germline): SSHAT, FNYEAQ (reference sequence). The CDR3 spells CASRETTEAFF. The CDR3 DNA reads TGTGCTAGCAGGGAAACGACTGAAGCTTTCTTT.